The clone carrying this TCR beta chain showed up many times. Antigen: not known. Scientists amplified the TCR beta CDR3 regions from RNA transcripts. The authors performed first-round RT-PCR with HTBI primers and then a second-round multiplex PCR. TCRdb re-called the multiplex PCR reads through MiXCR, storing one row per CDR3 protein. Of 350,000 or so distinct CDR3 sequences listed, around a sixth were seen once; the top ten hold more than 9%. This specimen comes from a study of Graves' ophthalmopathy and Graves' hyperthyroidism. Study-level points and caveats: Discriminating ophthalmopathy from stable hyperthyroidism, a 13-signature model attained a sensitivity of about 89% and a specificity of roughly 81%. Most thyroid-expanded clonotypes exceeding 0.001 frequency were also found in blood.

This CDR3 has 14 amino acids. The V gene's germline CDR1 is MNHNS and CDR2 SASEGT. The junction had 9 bases not matched to a gene; V was cut back by 6 bases and J by 5 bases. The receptor was isolated from an adult man with Graves' ophthalmopathy. The sample consisted of peripheral blood. The gene calls are TRBV6-1 and TRBJ1-1; 7 bases align to TRBD1. The CDR3 DNA is TGTGCCAGCAGGGCGACAGGGCGAGGGACTGAAGCTTTCTTT. It yields the protein CASRATGRGTEAFF.